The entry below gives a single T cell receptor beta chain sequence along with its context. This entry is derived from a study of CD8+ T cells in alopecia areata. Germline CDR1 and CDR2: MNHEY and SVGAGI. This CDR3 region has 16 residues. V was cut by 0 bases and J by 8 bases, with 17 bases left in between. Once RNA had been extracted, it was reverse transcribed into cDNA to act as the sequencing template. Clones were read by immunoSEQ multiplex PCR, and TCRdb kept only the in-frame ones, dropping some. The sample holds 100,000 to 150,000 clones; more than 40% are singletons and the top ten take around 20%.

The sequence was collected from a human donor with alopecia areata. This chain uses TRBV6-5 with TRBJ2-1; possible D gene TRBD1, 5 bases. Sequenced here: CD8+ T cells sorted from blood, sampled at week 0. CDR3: CASSYSIRGPTDEQFF. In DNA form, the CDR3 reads TGTGCCAGCAGTTACTCGATTAGAGGACCGACAGATGAGCAGTTCTTC.